This T cell receptor (beta chain) emerged from a study of control samples from healthy donors and cancer patients. The ends were cut back, 3 bases at V and 6 bases at J, with 11 bases in the middle. This CDR3 is built from 13 residues. Germline values: CDR1 MNHEY, CDR2 SMNVEV (reference sequence). Sequencing used immunoSEQ multiplex PCR; TCRdb keeps in-frame clones, though not all of them. The sample holds about 160,000 clones, 93% seen once. Specimen: blood. This clonotype originated in a man aged 18 to 29 in good health. This chain connects TRBV27 to TRBJ1-1; D is unresolved. CDR3 nucleotides: TGTGCCAGCAGTTTCTTCGCTGGGCCTGAAGCTTTCTTT. This translates into CASSFFAGPEAFF.